Presented here are 15 T cell receptor beta chains from one specimen sequenced in a study of T cell changes during pregnancy in multiple sclerosis. Here immunoSEQ multiplex PCR was the method, and the copy in TCRdb shows in-frame clones only, minus some. This sample carries around 62,000 clones, 70% to 90% of them seen once, and the ten largest clones take about 2.5%. The sample was peripheral blood, taken in the first trimester of pregnancy. The receptors shown here come from a female donor with multiple sclerosis, enrolled in a pregnancy study.

The V gene is TRBV5-6, the J gene TRBJ1-6; D is unresolved. The V end lost 0 bases, the J end lost 6 bases, and 13 bases lay between the germline ends. The germline V gene has CDR1 SGHDT and CDR2 YYEEEE. The CDR3 is 16 residues long. The CDR3 sequence: CASSLGSLRINSPLHF. Written as DNA, the CDR3 is TGTGCCAGCAGCTTGGGGAGTCTGAGGATTAATTCACCCCTCCACTTT.

V is TRBV7-2 and J is TRBJ1-5, with 7 bases identical to TRBD1. The CDR3 covers 14 residues. With V trimmed by 6 bases and J by 4 bases, 6 bases remained unmatched. In germline, CDR1 is SGHTA, CDR2 FQGNSA. The CDR3 here is CASSLLQGNQPQHF. Here the CDR3 DNA reads TGTGCCAGCAGTCTCTTACAGGGGAATCAGCCCCAGCATTTT.

This clone has only a few counts. This chain joins TRBV6-4 and TRBJ2-1; 11 positions match TRBD2. J lost 6 bases, V lost 10 bases, and 14 bases had no gene match. Germline V gene sequence: CDR1 MRHNA, CDR2 SNTAGT. The CDR3 spans 16 residues. The CDR3 nucleotides read TGTGCCACCAGAGAAGACGGGACTAGCGGAGCCAATGAGCAGTTCTTC. It specifies CATREDGTSGANEQFF.

The chain employs TRBV27 and TRBJ2-1; tentatively, D is TRBD2 (6 bases). V was cut by 3 bases and J by 12 bases, with 12 bases left in between. The CDR3 loop spans 12 amino acids. Per the germline V gene, CDR1 is MNHEY and CDR2 is SMNVEV (reference sequence). CDR3 loop: CASSLEGMRQFF. The CDR3 DNA reads as TGTGCCAGCAGTTTGGAGGGTATGCGGCAGTTCTTC.

The CDR3 nucleotides read TGTGCCAGCAGATCGAACAGGGCTCGTAACTATGGCTACACCTTC. Translated, it gives CASRSNRARNYGYTF. The gene calls are TRBV11-2 and TRBJ1-2, with TRBD1 as a possible D gene (6 bases). The CDR3 runs 15 residues. Germline CDR1 reads SGHAT; CDR2 reads FQNNGV. The V and J ends lost 6 bases and 1 base respectively, with 15 bases between them.

The chain is built from TRBV5-1 and TRBJ1-1; 9 bases fit TRBD1. Germline V CDR1 and CDR2: SGHRS, YFSETQ. Trimming took 5 bases from V and 5 from J; bases not matched to a gene: 13. The CDR3 consists of 16 residues. The CDR3 sequence is CASSPTGGAGLTEAFF. The CDR3 DNA sequence: TGCGCCAGCAGTCCAACAGGGGGCGCCGGATTAACTGAAGCTTTCTTT.

Here the CDR3 reads CSAQANRDPQYF. The CDR3 DNA follows: TGCAGCGCCCAGGCTAACAGGGACCCCCAGTACTTC. The chain is built from TRBV29-1 and TRBJ2-5; D may be TRBD1 (6 bases). This CDR3 region has 12 residues. The V gene's germline CDR1 is SQVTM and CDR2 ANQGSEA. Trimming cost V 7 bases and J 9 bases, with 18 bases left between them.

The V call is TRBV6-1, the J call TRBJ1-1; D possibly corresponds to TRBD1 (5 bases). The CDR3 runs 14 residues. The germline V and J ends were trimmed by 4 bases and 1 base, with 10 bases remaining between them. Germline-derived CDR1 and CDR2 are MNHNS and SASEGT. In DNA, the CDR3 is TGTGCCAGCAGTGCAACAGGATCGAACACTGAAGCTTTCTTT. Amino acid sequence: CASSATGSNTEAFF.

The chain links TRBV6-6 to TRBJ2-5; D gene uncertain. V gave up 2 bases and J gave up 5 bases, with 3 bases separating them. Germline V CDR1 and CDR2: MNHNY, SVGAGI (reference sequence). The CDR3 has 11 residues. CDR3 sequence reads: CASSYRETQYF. CDR3 coding DNA: TGTGCCAGCAGTTACCGGGAGACCCAGTACTTC.

V usage is TRBV25-1 and J usage is TRBJ2-1, with TRBD1 matching 7 bases. Germline V gene sequence: CDR1 MGHDK, CDR2 SYGVNS. There are 16 residues in the CDR3. V lost 1 base to trimming and J lost 5 bases; unmatched junction nucleotides: 8. The CDR3 region has the DNA TGTGCCAGCAGTGAATCCCGGGACAGCCAAGACAATGAGCAGTTCTTC. Protein product: CASSESRDSQDNEQFF.

V and J are TRBV15 and TRBJ2-1, with 8 bases identical to TRBD2. The trim removed 3 bases at V and 7 bases at J, leaving 11 bases unmatched. Germline CDR1 LNHNV, CDR2 YYDKDF (reference sequence). The CDR3 has 16 amino acids. The CDR3 DNA sequence: TGTGCCACCAGCAGTTTAACGGGAGGGCCCGGGAATGAGCAGTTCTTC. Its protein product is CATSSLTGGPGNEQFF.

The J gene is TRBJ2-1, the V gene TRBV19, with 14 bases fitting TRBD2. The CDR3 is made up of 17 amino acids. Trimming cost V 3 bases and J 9 bases; bases outside gene matches: 10. Germline values: CDR1 LNHDA, CDR2 SQIVND (reference sequence). CDR3 region: CASSMRGLAGAGGEQFF. Written as DNA, the CDR3 is TGTGCCAGTAGTATGAGGGGACTAGCGGGGGCCGGCGGTGAGCAGTTCTTC.

The CDR3 DNA reads TGTGCCAGCAGTTATGGTAGCGGGAGTGGGGAGACCCAGTACTTC. Its protein product is CASSYGSGSGETQYF. V is TRBV6-6 and J is TRBJ2-5, with 9 bases aligning to TRBD2. V lost 3 bases and J lost 5; bases outside the gene matches: 7. CDR1 MNHNY and CDR2 SVGAGI come from the germline V gene (reference sequence). The CDR3 extends over 15 amino acids.

The V gene is TRBV30, the J gene TRBJ1-4; 8 bases are shared with TRBD1. Trimming took 1 base from V and 8 from J; bases not matched to a gene: 9. CDR3 length equals 15 residues. The V gene's germline CDR1 is GTSNPN and CDR2 SVGIG (reference sequence). The CDR3 reads CAWSAPGGLGEKLFF. In DNA form, the CDR3 reads TGTGCCTGGAGTGCGCCAGGGGGCCTGGGGGAAAAACTGTTTTTT.

J is TRBJ2-3 and V is TRBV27; 12 nucleotides align to TRBD2. The V segment lost 0 bases and the J segment 0 bases; nucleotides outside the gene matches: 10. CDR1 MNHEY and CDR2 SMNVEV come from the germline V gene (reference sequence). The CDR3 is 20 amino acids. The CDR3 loop reads CASSLSILTSGSSSTDTQYF. CDR3 in DNA: TGTGCCAGCAGTTTATCGATATTGACTAGCGGGAGCTCGAGCACAGATACGCAGTATTTT.